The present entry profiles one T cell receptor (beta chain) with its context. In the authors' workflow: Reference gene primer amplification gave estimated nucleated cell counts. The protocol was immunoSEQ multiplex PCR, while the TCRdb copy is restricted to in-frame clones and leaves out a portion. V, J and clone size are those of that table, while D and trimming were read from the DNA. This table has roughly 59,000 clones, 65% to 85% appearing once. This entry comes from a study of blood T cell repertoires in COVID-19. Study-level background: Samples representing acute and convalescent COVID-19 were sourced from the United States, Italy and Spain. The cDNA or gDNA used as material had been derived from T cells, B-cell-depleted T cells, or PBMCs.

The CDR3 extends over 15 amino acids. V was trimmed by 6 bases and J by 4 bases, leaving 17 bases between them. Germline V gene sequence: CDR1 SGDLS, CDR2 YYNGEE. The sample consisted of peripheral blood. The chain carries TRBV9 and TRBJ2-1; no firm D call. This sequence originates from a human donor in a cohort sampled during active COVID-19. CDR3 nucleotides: TGTGCCAGCAACTGGGCAGGTTCGTCGTACAATGAGCAGTTCTTC. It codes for CASNWAGSSYNEQFF.